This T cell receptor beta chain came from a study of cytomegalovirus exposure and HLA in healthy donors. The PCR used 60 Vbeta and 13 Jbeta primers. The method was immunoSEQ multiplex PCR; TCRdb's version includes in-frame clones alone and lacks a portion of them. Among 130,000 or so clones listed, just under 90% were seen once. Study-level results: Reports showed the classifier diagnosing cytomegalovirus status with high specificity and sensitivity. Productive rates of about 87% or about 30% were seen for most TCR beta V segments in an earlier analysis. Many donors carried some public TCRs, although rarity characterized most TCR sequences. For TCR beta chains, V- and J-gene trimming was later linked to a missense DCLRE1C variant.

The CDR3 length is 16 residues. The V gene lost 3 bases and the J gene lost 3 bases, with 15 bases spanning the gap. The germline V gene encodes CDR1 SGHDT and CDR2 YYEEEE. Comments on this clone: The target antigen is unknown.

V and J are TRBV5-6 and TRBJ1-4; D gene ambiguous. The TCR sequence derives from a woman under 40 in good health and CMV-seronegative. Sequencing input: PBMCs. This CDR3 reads CASSYRLLSPNEKLFF. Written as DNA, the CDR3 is TGTGCCAGCAGCTACCGACTCCTAAGCCCTAATGAAAAACTGTTTTTT.